This T cell receptor beta chain appears in the sequencing data of a study of shared clonotypes between healthy human individuals. Study background: The cohort comprised a couple of women and a few men. Their ages spanned 18 to 49 years. Study findings and constraints: Non-shared clonotypes had lower generation probabilities than those shared by all four donors. Richness estimates generally favored naive over memory subsets.

A word on this clone: Its specificity is unknown.

TCRdb's copy holds only in-frame clones and misses some; the assay was immunoSEQ multiplex PCR. The profile shows under 1,900,000 clones, around 98.5% of them singletons. J lost 9 bases, V lost 3 bases, and 15 bases had no gene match. The germline CDR1 and CDR2 sequences are LNHNV and YYDKDF (reference sequence). CDR3 size: 17 residues. V is TRBV15 and J is TRBJ2-1; TRBD2 aligns across 9 bases. Sequences were obtained from naive CD4+ T cells sorted from blood. Specified subset: CD45RA+ positively selected. The sequence was obtained from a man aged 25 to 45 in good health. CDR3 nucleotide sequence: TGTGCCACCAGCAGTGATTGGGTTAGCGGGAGCTCCGGTGAGCAGTTCTTC. It translates to CATSSDWVSGSSGEQFF.